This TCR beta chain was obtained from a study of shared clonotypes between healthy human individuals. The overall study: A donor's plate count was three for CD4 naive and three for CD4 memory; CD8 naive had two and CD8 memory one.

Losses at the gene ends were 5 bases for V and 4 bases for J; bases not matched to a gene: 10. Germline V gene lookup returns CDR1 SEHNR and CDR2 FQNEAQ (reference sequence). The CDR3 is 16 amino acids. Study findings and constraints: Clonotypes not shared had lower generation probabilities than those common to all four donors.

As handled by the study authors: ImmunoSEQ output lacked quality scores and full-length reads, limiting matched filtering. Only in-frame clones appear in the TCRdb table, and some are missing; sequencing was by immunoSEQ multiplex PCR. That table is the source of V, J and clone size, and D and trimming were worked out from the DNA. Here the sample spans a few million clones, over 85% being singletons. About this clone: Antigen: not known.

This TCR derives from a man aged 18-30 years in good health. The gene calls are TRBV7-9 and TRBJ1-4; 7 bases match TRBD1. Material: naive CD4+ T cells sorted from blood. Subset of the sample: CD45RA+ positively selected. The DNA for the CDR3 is TGTGCCAGCAGCCTTCTCCTAGACAGGGTTAATGAAAAACTGTTTTTT. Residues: CASSLLLDRVNEKLFF.